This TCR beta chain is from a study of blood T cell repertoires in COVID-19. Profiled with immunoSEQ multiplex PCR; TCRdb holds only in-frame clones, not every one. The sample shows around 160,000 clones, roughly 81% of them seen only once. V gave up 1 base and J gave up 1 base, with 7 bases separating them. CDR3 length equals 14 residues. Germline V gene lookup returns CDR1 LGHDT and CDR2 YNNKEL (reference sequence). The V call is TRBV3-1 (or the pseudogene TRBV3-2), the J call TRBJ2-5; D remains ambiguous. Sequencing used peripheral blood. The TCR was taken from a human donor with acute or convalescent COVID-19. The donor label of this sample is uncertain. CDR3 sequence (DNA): TGTGCCAGCAGCCAAGGGAGACTCCAAGAGACCCAGTACTTC. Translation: CASSQGRLQETQYF.